This is a list of T cell receptor beta chains from one sample in a study of blood T cell repertoires in COVID-19. Produced via immunoSEQ multiplex PCR; TCRdb's table is partial and in-frame only. The sample includes roughly 140,000 clones, 81% of them seen just once. The sequenced sample consisted of peripheral blood. The receptor set was obtained from a human donor in a cohort sampled during active COVID-19. Both conserved end residues are part of each CDR3. Fields, in order: D gene, J gene, clone size, V gene, CDR3 protein, CDR3 DNA. The D gene is left open where the match is weak. Clone size is stated in some rows and not others, as once, few, many or a class when expanded.

>.|TRBJ2-7|.|TRBV2
CASKGRLMSYEQYF
TGTGCCAGCAAGGGGCGACTGATGTCCTACGAGCAGTACTTC
>TRBD2|TRBJ2-6|.|TRBV11-3
CASSSGGSGANVLTF
TGTGCCAGCAGCTCCGGGGGGTCTGGGGCCAACGTCCTGACTTTC
>TRBD1|TRBJ2-7|.|TRBV5-1
CASSPGTVAYEQYF
TGCGCCAGCAGTCCCGGGACAGTGGCCTACGAGCAGTACTTC
>.|TRBJ2-6|.|TRBV28
CASSLPGVGANVLTF
TGTGCCAGCAGTTTACCAGGGGTCGGGGCCAACGTCCTGACTTTC
>TRBD2|TRBJ2-7|.|TRBV6-1
CASSEVSGRVYEQYF
TGTGCCAGCAGTGAAGTAAGTGGGAGGGTCTACGAGCAGTACTTC
>.|TRBJ2-2|.|TRBV19
CASRYRVHGELFF
TGTGCCAGTAGGTACAGGGTGCACGGGGAGCTGTTTTTT
>.|TRBJ2-3|.|TRBV7-9
CASSLTGSPDTQYF
TGTGCCAGCAGCCTCACAGGGTCGCCAGATACGCAGTATTTT
>.|TRBJ2-7|.|TRBV21-1
CASSTGTSGRIEQYF
TGTGCCAGCAGCACCGGGACTAGCGGGAGGATCGAGCAGTACTTC
>TRBD2|TRBJ2-7|.|TRBV4-3
CASSQEREFAYEQYF
TGCGCCAGCAGCCAAGAGCGGGAGTTCGCCTACGAGCAGTACTTC
>TRBD1|TRBJ2-6|.|TRBV27
CASSGQGRASGANVLTF
TGTGCCAGCAGTGGACAGGGAAGGGCCTCTGGGGCCAACGTCCTGACTTTC
>TRBD1|TRBJ1-2|.|TRBV28
CASSFTGQGSRGGYTF
TGTGCCAGCAGTTTCACAGGACAGGGGTCCCGGGGGGGCTACACCTTC
>.|TRBJ1-4|.|TRBV27
CASSLRFARNEKLFF
TGTGCCAGCAGTTTAAGATTCGCTAGGAATGAAAAACTGTTTTTT
>.|TRBJ2-2|.|TRBV19
CASSTTYWVERLETGELFF
TGTGCCAGTAGTACAACGTATTGGGTCGAGCGGCTAGAGACCGGGGAGCTGTTTTTT
>.|TRBJ2-5|.|TRBV28
CASSLGREETQYF
TGTGCCAGCAGTTTAGGCAGGGAAGAGACCCAGTACTTC
>.|TRBJ1-6|.|TRBV9
CASSVDGGGSPLHF
TGTGCCAGCAGCGTAGATGGGGGAGGTTCACCCCTCCACTTT
>TRBD2|TRBJ2-1|.|TRBV6-5
CASKQTSGRLIEQFF
TGTGCCAGCAAACAGACTAGCGGGAGGTTGATTGAGCAGTTCTTC
>TRBD2|TRBJ2-7|.|TRBV7-8
CASSLSRGTSGNHYEQYF
TGTGCCAGCAGCTTAAGTCGGGGGACTAGCGGAAACCACTACGAGCAGTACTTC
>.|TRBJ1-2|.|TRBV6-5
CASSTRGGLSGYTF
TGTGCCAGCTCCACCCGGGGGGGGCTGAGTGGCTACACCTTC
>.|TRBJ2-2|.|TRBV5-8
CASDPASRFGGTGELFF
TGTGCCAGTGACCCTGCCTCTAGATTTGGTGGGACCGGGGAGCTGTTTTTT
>.|TRBJ1-5|.|TRBV7-9
CASSPTPTGRDQPQHF
TGTGCCAGCAGCCCGACTCCCACAGGGAGGGATCAGCCCCAGCATTTT
>TRBD2|TRBJ2-2|.|TRBV19
CASSWTSGSGYAGELFF
TGTGCCAGTTCATGGACTAGCGGGAGCGGGTATGCCGGGGAGCTGTTTTTT
>TRBD1|TRBJ2-5|.|TRBV5-5
CASSSAKGDSIQETQYF
TGTGCCAGCAGCTCTGCGAAAGGGGACAGTATCCAAGAGACCCAGTACTTC
>TRBD2|TRBJ2-2|few|TRBV28
CASARTSAGASNTGELFF
TGTGCCAGCGCCAGAACTAGTGCGGGAGCTTCGAACACCGGGGAGCTGTTTTTT
>TRBD2|TRBJ2-5|once|TRBV7-3
CASSQTSGTISWTEETQYF
TGTGCCAGCAGCCAGACTAGCGGGACTATTTCATGGACAGAAGAGACCCAGTACTTC
>TRBD1|TRBJ1-4|.|TRBV6-1
CASSEALGSTGVPPKLFF
TGTGCCAGCAGTGAAGCGCTGGGGTCTACAGGGGTCCCTCCTAAACTGTTTTTT
>.|TRBJ2-7|.|TRBV7-2
CASSSSGGGTVYYEQYF
TGTGCCAGCAGCTCGTCGGGCGGCGGGACGGTGTATTACGAGCAGTACTTC
>.|TRBJ2-7|.|TRBV28
CASSEERVREQYF
TGTGCCAGCAGCGAAGAGAGGGTACGAGAACAGTACTTC
>.|TRBJ2-3|.|TRBV3-1/TRBV3-2
CASSHWLGVRSTDTQYF
TGTGCCAGCAGCCATTGGCTGGGAGTCAGGAGCACAGATACGCAGTATTTT
>.|TRBJ2-7|.|TRBV29-1
CSVYGEYEQYF
TGCAGCGTTTACGGGGAGTACGAGCAGTACTTC
>.|TRBJ2-1|.|TRBV19
CASSIGPGYNEQFF
TGTGCCAGTAGTATAGGCCCGGGGTACAATGAGCAGTTCTTC
>TRBD2|TRBJ2-7|.|TRBV28
CASSVTSGWYEQYF
TGTGCCAGCAGTGTGACTAGCGGGTGGTACGAGCAGTACTTC
>.|TRBJ2-3|once|TRBV27
CASSINLRTWTTDTQYF
TGTGCCAGCAGCATTAACCTAAGGACCTGGACAACAGATACGCAGTATTTT